A single T cell receptor beta chain is shown here with its context. Its specific antigen is unknown. Base qualities were left out, and no much larger clone turns up one base away. The time point label for this specimen denotes: baseline before first vaccination. Vaccinee samples were obtained from the UK trials COV001 and COV002, which included a single-blind randomized controlled phase 2/3 trial of AZD1222 (ChAdOx1 nCoV-19) in healthy adults. For TCRbeta chain sequencing, PBMC samples from trial participants were taken at day 0 and at day 28 after the second dose. The germline ends are 12 bases apart after V is trimmed by 5 bases and J by 5 bases. The germline V gene gives CDR1 as SGHTA and CDR2 as FQGTGA. From the cysteine through the phenylalanine, the CDR3 covers 13 amino acids. Only the CDR3 portion is preserved as DNA: 39 bases, with reading frame beginning at the first base. This sample was included in a study of T cell responses to AZD1222 COVID-19 vaccine listed by TCRdb under 2021. As for the study more broadly: AZD1222 recipients whose second dose came at about 4 weeks and those whose second dose came at about 12 weeks were combined into one group, since spike-specific TCR depth and breadth did not differ between the two schedules. A total of about 240 trial participants underwent TCR sequencing, of whom approximately 210 received two doses of AZD1222 and about 26 received two doses of the MenACWY control vaccine. Trial participants were enrolled by age into subgroups of 18-55, 56-69 and 70-plus years, and around 150, 29 and 61 TCR-sequenced participants, respectively, were included in these subgroups. On the study overall, not on this receptor specifically: In the small 56-69-year group, the increase in depth fell short of significance, most likely because of low power. Reportedly, close to half of the unique spike-specific TCRs recognized epitopes lying outside the regions that are mutated in the B.1.351 and B.1.1.7 variants. No day 14 peak-response samples were available, so repertoires were characterized only after the peak T cell response. After two AZD1222 doses, spike-specific TCR breadth and depth were significantly higher than at day 0 and than in MenACWY recipients. Participants were mostly white British, with more females than males. The authors suggested clonal diversity may have been underestimated. Conclusions about previously exposed vaccinees are limited because only six or seven AZD1222 recipients were SARS-CoV-2 seropositive at baseline. The whole spike protein was spanned by vaccine-associated CD4 TCRs, and dominant responses were seen in regions 160-218 and 743-854.

The CDR3 regions of human TCRbeta chains were subjected to immunosequencing. Concerning the study's data processing: TCRs in the repertoires were compared against a reference library of SARS-CoV-2-specific TCRs that had been generated with the MIRA antigen-specificity platform. Breadth was defined as the fraction of unique TCRs that were SARS-CoV-2-associated, and depth was defined as the fraction of total T cells that were SARS-CoV-2-associated. Using the MIRA data, each spike-specific TCR was assigned both to the spike region to which the TCR was reactive and to a CD4 or CD8 class. Log10-transformed breadth and depth values were compared by one-way ANOVA with Sidak's multiple comparisons tests. The source is immuneACCESS, and TCRdb retained only in-frame sequences with V and J called. Part of the clones is not carried over; for the studies checked, unresolved V genes explain less than half of this, and the remainder is unexplained. V and J calls and clone size are given by that table; D and trimming were obtained from the DNA. For this sample the table gives roughly 110,000 clones, of which under 95% were detected only once. Around 20% of the sample goes to the ten largest clones.

Sequencing was performed on peripheral blood, taken on day 0 of AZD1222 vaccination. The TCR was taken from an adult in good health. The V and J segments used are TRBV7-3 and TRBJ1-1; there is no confident call for the D gene. The CDR3: CASSPRWGTEAFF. In nucleotide form, the sequence is TGTGCCAGCAGCCCCAGATGGGGAACTGAAGCTTTCTTT. Where the CDR3 stops, the reference TRBV7-3 and TRBJ1-1 genes take over; the full variable domain is GAGVSQTPSNKVTEKGKYVELRCDPISGHTALYWYRQSLGQGPEFLIYFQGTGAADDSGLPNDRFFAVRPEGSVSTLKIQRTERGDSAVYLCASSPRWGTEAFFGQGTRLTVV.